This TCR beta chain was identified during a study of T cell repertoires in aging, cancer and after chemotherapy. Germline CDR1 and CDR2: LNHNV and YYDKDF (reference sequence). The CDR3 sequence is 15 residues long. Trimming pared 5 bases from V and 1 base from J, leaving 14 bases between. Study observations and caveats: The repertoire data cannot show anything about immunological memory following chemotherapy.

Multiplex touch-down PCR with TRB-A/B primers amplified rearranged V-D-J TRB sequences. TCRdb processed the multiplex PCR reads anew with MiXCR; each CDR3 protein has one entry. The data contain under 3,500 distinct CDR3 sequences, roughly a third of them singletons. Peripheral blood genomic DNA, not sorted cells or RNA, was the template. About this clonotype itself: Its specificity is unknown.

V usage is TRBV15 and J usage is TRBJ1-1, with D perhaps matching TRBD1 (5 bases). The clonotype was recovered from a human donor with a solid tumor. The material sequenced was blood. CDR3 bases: TGTGCCACCAGCGGGGAATGGGACCAGAACACTGAAGCTTTCTTT. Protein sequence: CATSGEWDQNTEAFF.